This TCR beta chain was retrieved from a study of T cell responses to AZD1222 COVID-19 vaccine. Trimming cost V 4 bases and J 4 bases, with 15 bases left between them. In germline, CDR1 is SGHNT, CDR2 YYREEE (reference sequence). This CDR3 is 15 amino acids long. Generated by immunoSEQ multiplex PCR, the TCRdb table keeps only in-frame clones and is missing some. Of 90,000 to 95,000 clones listed, over 80% are singletons. Study results and caveats: Baseline seropositivity characterized only 5 to 7 AZD1222 recipients. Nearly half of unique spike-specific TCRs reportedly avoided B.1.351 and B.1.1.7 mutated regions. Compared with day 0, the breadth and depth of the Spike-specific TCR repertoire rose significantly after two doses of AZD1222. White British donors predominated, females outnumbered males, and clonal diversity was possibly underestimated.

As regards this clone: Its target is not known.

The V gene is TRBV5-4, the J gene TRBJ1-3; no clear D. The sample was peripheral blood, taken on day 0 of AZD1222 vaccination. This sequence originates from an adult in good health. The CDR3 coding sequence is TGTGCCAGCAGCATGGAAGTTCCGGCGGGAAACACCATATATTTT. This translates into CASSMEVPAGNTIYF.